This TCR beta chain was profiled in a study of T-cell reconstitution after alpha-beta-depleted transplantation in children. This clonotype was picked up many times. The germline V gene has CDR1 SGHTA and CDR2 FQGNSA. V lost 4 bases to trimming and J lost 2 bases; unmatched junction nucleotides: 5. The CDR3 spans 16 residues. The TCRbeta library incorporated unique molecular identifiers. TCRdb ran MiXCR on the PCR reads and lists one entry per CDR3 protein. The sample shows more than 90,000 distinct CDR3 sequences, under 13% of them seen only once. The TCR sequence derives from a boy younger than 10 with acute lymphoblastic leukemia, due to receive a stem cell transplant. This chain uses TRBV7-2 with TRBJ2-1; TRBD2 matches 10 bases. The starting material was PBMCs, obtained before TCRalphabeta/CD19-depleted stem cell transplant. This CDR3 is CASSSASGSTYNEQFF. The CDR3 region has the DNA TGTGCCAGCAGCTCGGCTAGCGGGAGCACCTACAATGAGCAGTTCTTC.